This entry concerns a single TCR beta chain. Its antigen is not known. The entry originates in a study of shared clonotypes between healthy human individuals. General study findings and limits: Tissue TCR repertoires likely differ from these blood-only repertoires.

The donor cohort consisted entirely of Caucasian adults residing in Nashville, Tennessee. Profiled with immunoSEQ multiplex PCR; TCRdb holds only in-frame clones, not every one. Altogether a few hundred thousand clones are present, about 97% being singletons, with the ten largest covering approximately 0.32%. The TCR was taken from a man between 25 and 39 years old in good health. Sequencing was done on a sample of memory CD8+ T cells sorted from blood. Subset indicated: CD45RO+ cells pooled with CCR7-negative TemRA cells.

CDR3 DNA: TGTGCCAGTAGTGCCTGGACAGGAGCTTCCTACGAGCAGTACTTC. It translates to CASSAWTGASYEQYF. This chain connects TRBV19 to TRBJ2-7; 7 bases match TRBD1. The germline CDR1 and CDR2 sequences are LNHDA and SQIVND (reference sequence). J gave up 1 base and V 5 bases, and 8 bases lay outside the gene matches. CDR3 length: 15 amino acids.